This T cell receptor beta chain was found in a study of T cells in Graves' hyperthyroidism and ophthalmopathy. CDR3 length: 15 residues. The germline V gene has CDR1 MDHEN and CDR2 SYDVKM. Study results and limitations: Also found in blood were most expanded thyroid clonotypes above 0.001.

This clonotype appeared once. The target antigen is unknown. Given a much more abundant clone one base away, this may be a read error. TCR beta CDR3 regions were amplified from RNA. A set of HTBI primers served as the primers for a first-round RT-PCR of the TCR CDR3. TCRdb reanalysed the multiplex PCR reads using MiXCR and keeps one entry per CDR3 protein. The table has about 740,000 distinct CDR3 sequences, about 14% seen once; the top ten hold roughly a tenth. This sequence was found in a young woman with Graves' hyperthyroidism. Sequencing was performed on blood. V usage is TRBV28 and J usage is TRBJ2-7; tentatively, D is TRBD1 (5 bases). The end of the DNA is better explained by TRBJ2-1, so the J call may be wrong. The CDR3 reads CASSPPGSSRYEQFF. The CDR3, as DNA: TGTGCCAGCAGCCCTCCAGGGTCTTCCAGATACGAGCAGTTCTTC.